Listed below are T cell receptor beta chains from one sample, sequenced in a study of regulatory and conventional T cells in RAG deficiency. TCRdb's copy holds only in-frame clones and misses some; the assay was immunoSEQ multiplex PCR. The profile covers about 30,000 clones, with nearly 95% appearing a single time and approximately 0.16% taken by the ten largest. These data also formed part of another study, on regulatory T cells.

Sequenced sample: CD25- CD4+ T cells sorted from blood. These receptors were collected from a human donor in good health. Both conserved end residues are part of each CDR3. Each record gives: D gene, V gene, J gene, clone size, CDR3 DNA, CDR3 protein. The D gene is left open where the match is weak. Size is omitted from some rows. Given values are once, few, many or a class for expanded clones.

D: .; V: TRBV18; J: TRBJ2-3; size: .; DNA: TGTGCCAGCTCACCACAGGTGAGGGCGCCAGATACGCAGTATTTT; CDR3: CASSPQVRAPDTQYF
D: .; V: TRBV7-9; J: TRBJ1-1; size: .; DNA: TGTGCCAGCAGCTTACCGGACAATCTAAACACTGAAGCTTTCTTT; CDR3: CASSLPDNLNTEAFF
D: .; V: TRBV5-1; J: TRBJ2-2; size: .; DNA: TGCGCCAGCAGCTTTCTACAGACAACGAACACCGGGGAGCTGTTTTTT; CDR3: CASSFLQTTNTGELFF
D: TRBD1; V: TRBV27; J: TRBJ2-1; size: .; DNA: TGTGCCAGCAGTTTATCCAGGGGGCAGGGGTGGAAGTTCTTC; CDR3: CASSLSRGQGWKFF
D: .; V: TRBV9; J: TRBJ2-3; size: once; DNA: TGTGCCAGCAGCGTAGGGGGGAGGGATACGCAGTATTTT; CDR3: CASSVGGRDTQYF
D: TRBD1; V: TRBV5-1; J: TRBJ1-3; size: .; DNA: TGCGCCAGCAGCTTGGGCATCGACAGGGGTGGAAACACCATATATTTT; CDR3: CASSLGIDRGGNTIYF
D: TRBD1; V: TRBV10-2; J: TRBJ2-1; size: few; DNA: TGCGCCAGCAGTGCACACCGGGACAGGGGGTTCAATGAGCAGTTCTTC; CDR3: CASSAHRDRGFNEQFF
D: .; V: TRBV19; J: TRBJ1-2; size: .; DNA: TGTGCCAGTAGTATTCGGCAGGGCTACTATGGCTACACCTTC; CDR3: CASSIRQGYYGYTF
D: .; V: TRBV9; J: TRBJ2-2; size: once; DNA: TGTGCCAGCAGCGTAAGTCCGGGGGTTACCGGGGAGCTGTTTTTT; CDR3: CASSVSPGVTGELFF
D: TRBD1; V: TRBV28; J: TRBJ2-7; size: .; DNA: TGTGCCAGCAGTTTATCCAAGGGGACAGGGGAGTACTTC; CDR3: CASSLSKGTGEYF
D: TRBD2; V: TRBV11-2; J: TRBJ2-5; size: once; DNA: TGTGCCAGCAGCTGGGCCGGAGGAGCGGGGCTAGAGACCCAGTACTTC; CDR3: CASSWAGGAGLETQYF
D: .; V: TRBV19; J: TRBJ2-1; size: .; DNA: TGTGCCAGTAGTATTTCTCCCCTAGCGAGGAGCTCCTACAATGAGCAGTTCTTC; CDR3: CASSISPLARSSYNEQFF
D: .; V: TRBV18; J: TRBJ1-6; size: .; DNA: TGTGCCAGCTCACCCCAGGTTAGCACTCTCGGGAATAATTCCCCCCTCCACTTT; CDR3: CASSPQVSTLGNNSPLHF
D: TRBD2; V: TRBV11-2; J: TRBJ2-1; size: .; DNA: TGTGCCAGCAGCTTAGGGCCGGGACTAGCGTACAATGAGCAGTTCTTC; CDR3: CASSLGPGLAYNEQFF
D: .; V: TRBV9; J: TRBJ1-2; size: .; DNA: TGTGCCAGCAGCGCCCAAGAGGGGGTTGGCTATGGCTACACCTTC; CDR3: CASSAQEGVGYGYTF
D: TRBD1; V: TRBV29-1; J: TRBJ1-1; size: .; DNA: TGCAGCGTGGGACAGGTGAACACTGAAGCTTTCTTT; CDR3: CSVGQVNTEAFF